The source of this T cell receptor (beta chain) is a study of OX40 agonist ivuxolimab in advanced cancers. TCRdb's table, derived via immunoSEQ multiplex PCR, lists solely in-frame clones and lacks some. This table has tens of thousands of clones, 65% to 85% appearing once. This clonotype was sampled from an adult with an advanced solid tumor such as melanoma, head and neck, liver or kidney cancer. The source was CD4+ or CD8+ T cells sorted from blood, collected in a trial of the OX40 agonist ivuxolimab.

In nucleotides, the CDR3 is TGTGCCACCAAGAGAGATCTTGTGGGGCCCTACACCTTC. Amino acids: CATKRDLVGPYTF. The chain couples TRBV15 to TRBJ1-2; D is possibly TRBD1 (5 bases). Germline values: CDR1 LNHNV, CDR2 YYDKDF (reference sequence). With 7 bases removed from V and 10 bases from J, the gap between germline ends came to 19 bases. This CDR3 region has 13 residues.